This T cell receptor (beta chain) was recorded in a study of siplizumab effects on memory and regulatory T cells. Whole-study findings and limits: Naive T cells were seemingly more diverse than memory cells, and major contributions to the alloresponse seemed to be made by them.

This clone was picked up a small number of times. The antigen is undetermined. The germline V gene encodes CDR1 SEHNR and CDR2 FQNEAQ (reference sequence). V gave up 3 bases and J gave up 7 bases, with 6 bases separating them. CDR3 size: 11 residues. Here immunoSEQ multiplex PCR was the method, and the copy in TCRdb shows in-frame clones only, minus some. The table lists about 110,000 clones, around 92% of them singletons. This TCR was recovered from a human donor in good health. Sequenced: Tregs sorted from blood. The chain recombines TRBV7-9 with TRBJ1-1; D is undetermined. Here the CDR3 reads CASSFRFEAFF. The DNA for the CDR3 is TGTGCCAGCAGCTTCAGGTTTGAAGCTTTCTTT.